This T cell receptor beta chain was captured in a study of T cells after yellow fever vaccination. General observations from the study: When the response was secondary, it was weaker but reached its peak faster, day 5 versus 15. Most primary-vaccination clones recurred post-booster (roughly 96% CD4, about 87% CD8). CD4 and CD8 compartments shared a small share of clonotypes, likely from convergent recombination.

A process of 5'RACE template switching, which added a universal primer site and UMIs, was used to make TCR cDNA. MiXCR, applied by TCRdb to the 5' RACE reads, yields one record per CDR3 protein. The sample lists some 500,000 distinct CDR3 sequences, approximately 12% occurring once. Only a few counts were recorded for this clonotype. Its antigen is currently unknown. This TCR came from a man under 40 who received the YFV17D yellow fever vaccine. The sample in question was PBMCs, obtained on the day of the yellow fever booster vaccination.

CDR3 sequence reads: CASRRMDTQYF. CDR3 nucleotide sequence: TGTGCCAGCAGAAGGATGGATACGCAGTATTTT. This chain links TRBV6-6 with TRBJ2-3; D not resolved. Germline V lookup: CDR1 MNHNY, CDR2 SVGAGI (reference sequence). This CDR3 has 11 residues. The V and J ends lost 6 bases and 6 bases respectively, with 7 bases between them.